This TCR beta chain was identified during a study of response to subunit inactivated influenza vaccine. Overall study results and limits: A suggestion made by the authors is that each seasonal influenza vaccination recruits few new T cells.

Between the trimmed V and J ends, which lost 3 bases and 5 bases, there was a span of 14 bases. The CDR3 spans 15 residues. The germline V gene encodes CDR1 SGHVS and CDR2 FQNEAQ. TCRdb reprocessed the RT-PCR reads via MiXCR and lists one record per CDR3 protein. The repertoire includes roughly 630,000 distinct CDR3 sequences, 12% to 15% of them detected once, and roughly 7.6% sits in the top ten. This clonotype was counted only a few times. As yet, its antigen is unknown. The J gene is TRBJ1-5, the V gene TRBV7-8; D unresolved. The receptor was derived from a man aged 45 to 65 who received an inactivated influenza vaccine. Material: PBMCs from blood, obtained 14 to 15 days before vaccination. The CDR3 protein is CASSFLSQVDQPQHF. CDR3 sequence (DNA): TGTGCCAGCAGCTTTCTCAGCCAGGTCGATCAGCCCCAGCATTTT. Together with reference TRBV7-8 and TRBJ1-5, the CDR3 gives the full variable domain: GAGVSQSPRYKVAKRGQDVALRCDPISGHVSLFWYQQALGQGPEFLTYFQNEAQLDKSGLPSDRFFAERPEGSVSTLKIQRTQQEDSAVYLCASSFLSQVDQPQHFGDGTRLSIL.